This T cell receptor beta chain comes out of a study of identical twins. Whole-study findings and limits: Excess sharing by twins proved weaker in beta out-of-frame sequences.

Trimming removed 6 bases at V and 6 bases at J, with 17 bases between. Germline CDR1 and CDR2: SGHNT and YYREEE (reference sequence). The CDR3 is 14 amino acids. Using its own MiXCR run on the 5' RACE reads, TCRdb lists one record per CDR3 protein. The data contain fewer than 550,000 distinct CDR3 sequences, roughly an eighth of them seen just once; the ten biggest clones take up 0.98%. This clonotype has just a few counts. Its antigen is undetermined. These data were likewise used in another study, on yellow fever vaccine responses in identical twins. That investigation notes: Reportedly, the response of twins' T cells to the vaccine seemed partly convergent, partly personalized.

The chain is built from TRBV5-4 and TRBJ2-3, with D tentatively TRBD1 or TRBD2 (6 bases each). The specimen was CD4+ T cells sorted from blood. The clonotype originates from a woman aged 18 to 35 in good health. CDR3 sequence (DNA): TGTGCCAGCATCCGGGGGCCGGGAGAGGATACGCAGTATTTT. Translated: CASIRGPGEDTQYF. Variable domain in full (rest from reference TRBV5-4 and TRBJ2-3): ETGVTQSPTHLIKTRGQQVTLRCSSQSGHNTVSWYQQALGQGPQFIFQYYREEENGRGNFPPRFSGLQFPNYSSELNVNALELDDSALYLCASIRGPGEDTQYFGPGTRLTVL.